A single sample is the source of the 29 T cell receptor beta chains below, sequenced in a study of blood T cell repertoires in COVID-19. Libraries were prepared by immunoSEQ multiplex PCR; TCRdb keeps only in-frame clonotypes and omits some of them. Among approximately 200,000 clones, roughly 80% were seen once, and the ten largest hold 1.8%. Sequencing input: PBMCs or T cells enriched from blood (not recorded which). These receptors all stem from a man aged 60 to 69 who had recovered from COVID-19.

This clone was observed a handful of times. This sequence joins TRBV12-3 or TRBV12-4 and TRBJ2-1; no firm D call. Trimming took 3 bases from V and 6 from J, leaving 3 bases between them. CDR3 size: 11 residues. Here the CDR3 DNA reads TGTGCCAGCAGTTTCTTCAATGAGCAGTTCTTC. Translated: CASSFFNEQFF.

The V gene is TRBV5-6, the J gene TRBJ1-2, with D tentatively TRBD1 (5 bases). This CDR3 is 15 amino acids long. Looked up from germline, CDR1 is SGHDT and CDR2 is YYEEEE. V shed 4 bases and J shed 7 bases, with 20 bases lying between them. CDR3 DNA: TGTGCCAGCAGCCCGCCGCTCACAGGTATTGGTGGCTACACCTTC. This sequence encodes CASSPPLTGIGGYTF.

This sequence joins TRBV7-3 and TRBJ2-3; D is uncertain. CDR1 is SGHTA, CDR2 FQGTGA, per germline. V lost 1 base to trimming and J lost 4 bases, with 9 bases between them. This CDR3 contains 14 residues. CDR3 protein: CASSLSAPPDTQYF. CDR3 in DNA: TGTGCCAGCAGCTTAAGCGCCCCCCCAGATACGCAGTATTTT.

This clone has a single count. The V call is TRBV6-5, the J call TRBJ1-2; D unresolved. V was clipped by 5 bases and J by 4 bases, with 8 bases between them. Looked up from germline, CDR1 is MNHEY and CDR2 is SVGAGI. CDR3 size: 12 residues. CDR3 protein: CASSPAGYGYTF. The CDR3 DNA reads TGTGCCAGCAGTCCGGCGGGCTATGGCTACACCTTC.

V and J are TRBV2 and TRBJ1-6; TRBD1 is a possible D gene (6 bases). Germline CDR1 reads SNHLY; CDR2 reads FYNNEI. The CDR3 has 16 amino acids. Trimming removed 6 bases at V and 3 bases at J, with 15 bases between. The CDR3 nucleotides read TGTGCCAGCAGCAACAGGGTCCTCAACTATAATTCACCCCTCCACTTT. It encodes CASSNRVLNYNSPLHF. Full variable domain (outside the CDR3, taken from reference TRBV2 and TRBJ1-6): EPEVTQTPSHQVTQMGQEVILRCVPISNHLYFYWYRQILGQKVEFLVSFYNNEISEKSEIFDDQFSVERPDGSNFTLKIRSTKLEDSAMYFCASSNRVLNYNSPLHFGNGTRLTVT.

This clone came up a few times. The chain combines TRBV18 with TRBJ2-3; D is uncertain. Trimming took off 6 bases at V and 4 bases at J, with 11 bases between the two ends. The CDR3 consists of 13 residues. CDR1 and CDR2 (germline): KGHSH, LQKENI. The chain's CDR3 is CASSQSRADTQYF. Here the CDR3 DNA reads TGTGCCAGCTCCCAGAGCCGGGCAGATACGCAGTATTTT. The full variable domain, in which reference TRBV18 and TRBJ2-3 provide the parts outside the CDR3, is NAGVMQNPRHLVRRRGQEARLRCSPMKGHSHVYWYRQLPEEGLKFMVYLQKENIIDESGMPKERFSAEFPKEGPSILRIQQVVRGDSAAYFCASSQSRADTQYFGPGTRLTVL.

The CDR3 DNA follows: TGTGCCAGCAGCTTAGATTCTGCCAGGGGGCGAAGCCGGAACACTGAAGCTTTCTTT. It codes for CASSLDSARGRSRNTEAFF. The V and J genes are TRBV11-2 and TRBJ1-1, with 8 nucleotides matching TRBD1. This CDR3 comprises 19 residues. Trimming removed 0 bases from V and 1 base from J; junction bases left unmatched: 13. CDR1 and CDR2 from the germline V gene are SGHAT and FQNNGV.

The chain carries TRBV7-2 and TRBJ2-3; 7 bases map to TRBD1. The germline gives CDR1 SGHTA, CDR2 FQGNSA. The CDR3 contains 16 residues. V lost 5 bases, J lost 5 bases, and 13 bases stayed unmatched. CDR3 amino acids: CASSNHRGIAIDTQYF. DNA for the CDR3: TGTGCCAGCAGCAACCACAGGGGCATAGCGATAGATACGCAGTATTTT.

The chain couples TRBV6-5 to TRBJ2-7, with 7 bases matching TRBD1. The CDR3 has 16 residues. In germline, CDR1 is MNHEY, CDR2 SVGAGI. V lost 2 bases and J lost 2; bases outside the gene matches: 9. The CDR3 loop reads CASSYAWTGIPYEQYF. CDR3 nucleotide sequence: TGTGCCAGCAGTTACGCGTGGACAGGTATCCCCTACGAGCAGTACTTC.

This chain links TRBV10-3 with TRBJ2-7, with 8 bases aligning to TRBD2. With V trimmed by 4 bases and J by 7 bases, 6 bases remained unmatched. This CDR3 spans 13 amino acids. Germline V gives CDR1 ENHRY, CDR2 SYGVKD. CDR3 sequence: CAISVSGGWEQYF. CDR3 DNA: TGTGCCATCAGTGTGTCGGGGGGGTGGGAGCAGTACTTC.

The rearrangement links TRBV5-5 to TRBJ2-7; TRBD1 aligns across 8 bases. Germline CDR1 is SGHKS and CDR2 is YYEKEE (reference sequence). Germline trimming cut 5 bases from V and 7 bases from J; bases unmatched to any gene: 8. The CDR3 extends over 13 amino acids. The chain's CDR3 is CASRATGGVEQYF. For the CDR3, the DNA is TGTGCCAGCAGGGCAACAGGGGGTGTTGAGCAGTACTTC.

The chain links TRBV5-1 to TRBJ1-1, with 10 bases matching TRBD1. Looked up from germline, CDR1 is SGHRS and CDR2 is YFSETQ. The CDR3 is made up of 17 amino acids. The ends lost 0 bases at V and 1 base at J; junction bases unmatched: 6. DNA of the CDR3: TGCGCCAGCAGCTTGGGACAGGGGGCTTTTCGGAACACTGAAGCTTTCTTT. Protein: CASSLGQGAFRNTEAFF.

The chain combines TRBV29-1 with TRBJ1-2; D possibly corresponds to TRBD1 (6 bases). Per the germline V gene, CDR1 is SQVTM and CDR2 is ANQGSEA. V shed 8 bases and J shed 0 bases, with 22 bases lying between them. The CDR3 totals 16 residues. The CDR3 spells CSPPRLGQNANYGYTF. The CDR3 DNA reads TGCAGCCCCCCGAGACTTGGACAGAATGCTAACTATGGCTACACCTTC. Drawing the rest from reference TRBV29-1 and TRBJ1-2, the complete variable domain is SAVISQKPSRDICQRGTSLTIQCQVDSQVTMMFWYRQQPGQSLTLIATANQGSEATYESGFVIDKFPISRPNLTFSTLTVSNMSPEDSSIYLCSPPRLGQNANYGYTFGSGTRLTVV.

The gene calls are TRBV20-1 and TRBJ1-2; the D is unclear. The CDR3 runs 11 residues. The ends were cut back, 3 bases at V and 6 bases at J, with 8 bases in the middle. The germline V gene encodes CDR1 DFQATT and CDR2 SNEGSKA (reference sequence). The CDR3 nucleotides are TGCAGTGCTAGTACAGATAATGGCTACACCTTC. Amino acid sequence: CSASTDNGYTF.

CDR3 amino acids: CASSSGTSGNTDTQYF. In DNA, the CDR3 is TGTGCCAGCAGCAGCGGGACTAGCGGGAACACAGATACGCAGTATTTT. The J gene is TRBJ2-3, the V gene TRBV7-9, with TRBD2 matching over 13 bases. J was trimmed by 2 bases and V by 5 bases; bases with no gene match: 4. The CDR3 has 16 residues. CDR1 SEHNR and CDR2 FQNEAQ come from the germline V gene (reference sequence).

The chain is built from TRBV5-1 and TRBJ1-1; 8 bases are shared with TRBD1. This CDR3 contains 14 residues. The J segment lost 3 bases and the V segment lost 6 bases, leaving 7 bases of the junction unmatched. CDR1 SGHRS and CDR2 YFSETQ come from the germline V gene. The CDR3 DNA is TGCGCCAGCAATGGGCCGACAGGGGACACTGAAGCTTTCTTT. It yields the protein CASNGPTGDTEAFF.

The chain has TRBV6-2 or TRBV6-3 and TRBJ1-2, with 7 positions matching TRBD1. Germline loops: CDR1 MNHEY, CDR2 SVGEGT. The CDR3 is made up of 14 amino acids. V trimming: 4 bases; J trimming: 7 bases; junction bases outside the gene matches: 9. The CDR3 DNA sequence: TGTGCCAGCAGTTTGACAGGGCCGGTTCTTGGCTACACCTTC. Encoded protein: CASSLTGPVLGYTF.

This sequence joins TRBV14 and TRBJ1-1, with D possibly TRBD1 on 6 matching bases. V was clipped by 4 bases and J by 4 bases, with 10 bases between them. The length of the CDR3 is 13 residues. Germline CDR1 reads SGHDN; CDR2 reads FVKESK. This CDR3 is CASSPQGRTEAFF. Written as DNA, the CDR3 is TGTGCCAGCAGCCCACAGGGTCGCACTGAAGCTTTCTTT.

The chain recombines TRBV7-2 with TRBJ1-2, with D perhaps matching TRBD1 (6 bases). Germline lookup yields CDR1 SGHTA and CDR2 FQGNSA. The CDR3 totals 14 residues. V lost 0 bases, J lost 6 bases, and 11 bases lay in between. The CDR3 nucleotides are TGTGCCAGCAGCTTAGCAGGGGGTTTCGATGGCTACACCTTC. It is translated as CASSLAGGFDGYTF.

The CDR3 region has the DNA TGTGCCAGCAGCTTGGTACAGGGAGCGGACAATGAGCAGTTCTTC. Translating it yields CASSLVQGADNEQFF. The chain links TRBV5-6 to TRBJ2-1, with D possibly matching TRBD1 (6 bases). The CDR3 sequence is 15 residues long. From germline, CDR1 is SGHDT and CDR2 YYEEEE. Trimming took off 0 bases at V and 5 bases at J, with 12 bases between the two ends. The full variable domain, its missing parts supplied by reference TRBV5-6 and TRBJ2-1, is DAGVTQSPTHLIKTRGQQVTLRCSPKSGHDTVSWYQQALGQGPQFIFQYYEEEERQRGNFPDRFSGHQFPNYSSELNVNALLLGDSALYLCASSLVQGADNEQFFGPGTRLTVL.

The sample holds many counts of this clone. The chain uses TRBV12-5 and TRBJ2-5, with 10 positions matching TRBD1. Germline V CDR1 and CDR2: LGHNT, FRNRAP. V lost 6 bases and J lost 5; bases outside the gene matches: 12. The CDR3 runs to 16 residues. This chain's CDR3 is CASGSGTGVPWETQYF. For the CDR3, the DNA is TGTGCTAGTGGGTCCGGGACAGGGGTACCATGGGAGACCCAGTACTTC.

J is TRBJ1-1 and V is TRBV7-2; TRBD1 matches at 8 bases. The CDR3 totals 15 residues. Germline values: CDR1 SGHTA, CDR2 FQGNSA. V shed 5 bases, J shed 0 bases, and the junction held 5 bases outside the gene matches. CDR3 protein: CASSPGTGLNTEAFF. The CDR3 coding sequence is TGTGCCAGCAGCCCCGGGACAGGATTGAACACTGAAGCTTTCTTT.

This sequence joins TRBV5-5 and TRBJ1-4, with 7 bases that match TRBD1. The length of the CDR3 is 16 residues. The V and J ends lost 4 bases and 3 bases, in that order; junction bases with no gene match: 9. The germline CDR1 and CDR2 sequences are SGHKS and YYEKEE (reference sequence). The CDR3 DNA reads as TGTGCCAGCAGCCGACAGGGCAACCCTTCTAATGAAAAACTGTTTTTT. Translation gives CASSRQGNPSNEKLFF.

This clone was counted a few times. The chain carries TRBV7-9 and TRBJ2-1; perhaps TRBD1 as D (7 bases). Germline lookup yields CDR1 SEHNR and CDR2 FQNEAQ (reference sequence). The CDR3 spans 16 residues. Trimming removed 5 bases from V and 9 bases from J, with 23 bases in between. CDR3 sequence: CASSPQGGGSLREQFF. CDR3 sequence (DNA): TGTGCCAGCAGCCCCCAGGGGGGTGGAAGTCTACGTGAGCAGTTCTTC.

The CDR3 nucleotides are TGTGCCAGCAGCTACCGGGACAGAAATTCACCCCTCCACTTT. Translating it yields CASSYRDRNSPLHF. The rearrangement uses TRBV6-5 and TRBJ1-6, with 7 bases that match TRBD1. The trim removed 6 bases at V and 7 bases at J, leaving 6 bases unmatched. This CDR3 spans 14 amino acids. Germline CDR1 is MNHEY and CDR2 is SVGAGI.

The gene calls are TRBV7-9 and TRBJ2-7, with D maybe TRBD1 (6 bases). Trimming took 5 bases from V and 0 from J, leaving 14 bases between them. Per germline, CDR1 SEHNR and CDR2 FQNEAQ (reference sequence). The CDR3 totals 15 residues. The DNA of the CDR3 is TGTGCCAGCAGCGACCGGGACAAGAGCTCCTACGAGCAGTACTTC. Residues: CASSDRDKSSYEQYF.

The V call is TRBV19, the J call TRBJ2-3; D call uncertain. Germline CDR1 LNHDA, CDR2 SQIVND (reference sequence). Trimming took off 7 bases at V and 1 base at J, with 15 bases between the two ends. The CDR3 is 15 residues long. The CDR3 DNA reads as TGTGCCAGTATGAGAGTGATCGGAGGCACAGATACGCAGTATTTT. The encoded protein is CASMRVIGGTDTQYF.

The chain links TRBV5-1 to TRBJ1-2, with D maybe TRBD1 (5 bases). Trimming took 4 bases from V and 0 from J, leaving 10 bases between them. CDR3 length: 14 residues. Looked up from germline, CDR1 is SGHRS and CDR2 is YFSETQ. For the CDR3, the DNA is TGCGCCAGCAGCCCCCCGACAGCTAACTATGGCTACACCTTC. Translating it yields CASSPPTANYGYTF.

V usage is TRBV5-6 and J usage is TRBJ1-5; a possible D gene is TRBD1 (6 bases). The germline V and J ends were trimmed by 4 bases and 3 bases, with 14 bases remaining between them. CDR3 length: 15 amino acids. The germline V gene has CDR1 SGHDT and CDR2 YYEEEE. CDR3 coding DNA: TGTGCCAGCAGCAAAGTCGGACAGTTCAATCAGCCCCAGCATTTT. Residues: CASSKVGQFNQPQHF.